This T cell receptor beta chain was sequenced during a study of blood T cell repertoires in COVID-19. The V gene's germline CDR1 is MDHEN and CDR2 SYDVKM. There are 15 residues in the CDR3. This clone is a singleton in its sample. Relative to the germline gene, one junction end is altered; a read error may explain this. Recruits, aged roughly 18 to 95 years, lived in 24 US areas. Resolution of symptoms, clearance, or two negative PCRs was present in recovered Cohort 3 donors. Repertoires were generated with immunoSEQ multiplex PCR, while TCRdb's copy carries only in-frame clones and drops some. The sample has more than 300,000 clones; nearly 90% are singletons.

The material sequenced was PBMCs or T cells enriched from blood (not recorded which). The sequence was collected from a woman aged 30 to 39 who had recovered from COVID-19. The chain uses TRBV28 and TRBJ1-5, with no clear D. CDR3 protein: CASSSPNPIAGAVNF. Written as DNA, the CDR3 is TGTGCCAGCAGTTCCCCTAACCCCATAGCGGGCGCGGTGAATTTT.